A selection of T cell receptor beta chains follows, all from one sample in a study of CD8 T cells in Susac syndrome. TCRdb re-analysed the immunoSEQ multiplex PCR reads in MiXCR, keeping a single row per CDR3 protein. This table holds about 240,000 distinct CDR3 sequences, about 96% found once. The sample comprised CD4+ T cells from PBMCs. The receptors derive from a human donor with Susac syndrome. Both conserved end residues are part of each CDR3. Each record gives: V gene, D gene, clone size, J gene, CDR3 DNA, CDR3 protein. A D gene is named only where the DNA matches it firmly. Clone size, where shown, is once, few, many, or a class for clones that have expanded.

v_gene: TRBV24-1
d_gene: TRBD1
abundance: .
j_gene: TRBJ2-7
CDR3nt: TGTGCCACCAGTGACCAGGACAGGTCCAAGCAGTACTTC
CDR3aa: CATSDQDRSKQYF

v_gene: TRBV20-1
d_gene: TRBD1
abundance: .
j_gene: TRBJ2-5
CDR3nt: TGCAGTGCTAGAGTGACAGGGCTCCACGCGACCCAGTACTTC
CDR3aa: CSARVTGLHATQYF

v_gene: TRBV5-1
d_gene: TRBD1
abundance: .
j_gene: TRBJ1-1
CDR3nt: TGCGCCAGCAGCTTAGGACAGGGGGCTCGCTTGAACACTGAAGCTTTCTTT
CDR3aa: CASSLGQGARLNTEAFF

v_gene: TRBV20-1
d_gene: TRBD1
abundance: .
j_gene: TRBJ1-5
CDR3nt: TGCAGCACAGGGGGCAAAGGCAATCAGCCCCAGCATTTT
CDR3aa: CSTGGKGNQPQHF

v_gene: TRBV29-1
d_gene: .
abundance: .
j_gene: TRBJ2-7
CDR3nt: TGCAGCGCCGGGGCGGCGGGCCCATTCTACGAGCAGTACTTC
CDR3aa: CSAGAAGPFYEQYF

v_gene: TRBV19
d_gene: .
abundance: .
j_gene: TRBJ1-5
CDR3nt: TGTGCCAGTAGTATCATGGGTGGCAATCAGCCCCAGCATTTT
CDR3aa: CASSIMGGNQPQHF

v_gene: TRBV12-5
d_gene: TRBD2
abundance: .
j_gene: TRBJ2-2
CDR3nt: TGTGCTAGTGGGATGAGCGGGAGCCACGGGGAGCTGTTTTTT
CDR3aa: CASGMSGSHGELFF

v_gene: TRBV6-1
d_gene: .
abundance: .
j_gene: TRBJ1-2
CDR3nt: TGTGCCACTTCACGGTCCGGGGGTTTCGGCGGGGGCTTTGGAGGCTACACCTTC
CDR3aa: CATSRSGGFGGGFGGYTF

v_gene: TRBV9
d_gene: .
abundance: once
j_gene: TRBJ2-7
CDR3nt: TGTGCCAGCAGCGTAGCGAGTGACTACGAGCAGTACTTC
CDR3aa: CASSVASDYEQYF

v_gene: TRBV29-1
d_gene: .
abundance: .
j_gene: TRBJ1-2
CDR3nt: TGCAGCGTTGAAGGGACAGACTATGGCTACACCTTC
CDR3aa: CSVEGTDYGYTF

v_gene: TRBV27
d_gene: .
abundance: .
j_gene: TRBJ2-2
CDR3nt: TGTGCCAGCAGTTTTACCGGGGAGCTGTTTTTT
CDR3aa: CASSFTGELFF

v_gene: TRBV19
d_gene: TRBD1
abundance: .
j_gene: TRBJ2-7
CDR3nt: TGTGCCAGTAGTCTGCAAAAAGCCGGGACAGGGGCTGATGAGCAGTACTTC
CDR3aa: CASSLQKAGTGADEQYF

v_gene: TRBV30
d_gene: TRBD2
abundance: .
j_gene: TRBJ2-2
CDR3nt: TGTGCCTGGAGTGTACGGAGCGGGAGTTCTACCGGGGAGCTGTTTTTT
CDR3aa: CAWSVRSGSSTGELFF

v_gene: TRBV28
d_gene: TRBD1
abundance: .
j_gene: TRBJ1-2
CDR3nt: TGTGCCAGCAGTTTACCGGACAGGCAGGGCTACACCTTC
CDR3aa: CASSLPDRQGYTF

v_gene: TRBV12-3/TRBV12-4
d_gene: .
abundance: .
j_gene: TRBJ1-2
CDR3nt: TGTGCCAGCTCACCCCAGGGGAACTATGGCTACACCTTC
CDR3aa: CASSPQGNYGYTF

v_gene: TRBV29-1
d_gene: TRBD2
abundance: .
j_gene: TRBJ2-7
CDR3nt: TGCAGCGCTTACTCGACTAGCTACTACGAGCAGTACTTC
CDR3aa: CSAYSTSYYEQYF

v_gene: TRBV28
d_gene: TRBD2
abundance: once
j_gene: TRBJ2-1
CDR3nt: TGTGCCACCCTTAGCGGGAATGAGCAGTTCTTC
CDR3aa: CATLSGNEQFF

v_gene: TRBV27
d_gene: .
abundance: .
j_gene: TRBJ2-7
CDR3nt: TGTGCCAGCAGTAACCGGGCCGAGCAGTACTTC
CDR3aa: CASSNRAEQYF

v_gene: TRBV11-2
d_gene: TRBD1
abundance: .
j_gene: TRBJ2-7
CDR3nt: TGTGCCAGCAGCCCATTAGACAGGGACGGTCGAGAGCAGTACTTC
CDR3aa: CASSPLDRDGREQYF

v_gene: TRBV24-1
d_gene: .
abundance: .
j_gene: TRBJ1-1
CDR3nt: TGTGCCACCAGTGATTCCAGGGGCGGAGTCACTGAAGCTTTCTTT
CDR3aa: CATSDSRGGVTEAFF

v_gene: TRBV20-1
d_gene: .
abundance: .
j_gene: TRBJ2-3
CDR3nt: TGCAGTGCTAGAGATATTCCGGTCATACGGGATACGCAGTATTTT
CDR3aa: CSARDIPVIRDTQYF

v_gene: TRBV29-1
d_gene: .
abundance: .
j_gene: TRBJ2-2
CDR3nt: TGCAGCGCCCGCCCCCACGACTCCCCCGCGAACACCGGGGAGCTGTTTTTT
CDR3aa: CSARPHDSPANTGELFF

v_gene: TRBV2
d_gene: .
abundance: .
j_gene: TRBJ2-3
CDR3nt: TGTGCCAGCAAAGGGGCAGATACGCAGTATTTT
CDR3aa: CASKGADTQYF

v_gene: TRBV20-1
d_gene: .
abundance: .
j_gene: TRBJ2-2
CDR3nt: TGCAGTGCTAGAGATCGGAGTAGAAACACCGGGGAGCTGTTTTTT
CDR3aa: CSARDRSRNTGELFF

v_gene: TRBV20-1
d_gene: TRBD1
abundance: .
j_gene: TRBJ1-2
CDR3nt: TGCAGTGCTAGAGCCGACAGGGGGCTGGTCAACTATGGCTACACCTTC
CDR3aa: CSARADRGLVNYGYTF

v_gene: TRBV30
d_gene: TRBD1
abundance: .
j_gene: TRBJ1-1
CDR3nt: TGTGCCTGGAGGACAGGGGAGAACACTGAAGCTTTCTTT
CDR3aa: CAWRTGENTEAFF

v_gene: TRBV5-1
d_gene: .
abundance: .
j_gene: TRBJ2-5
CDR3nt: TGCGCCAGCAGCTTCGCGGCAGAAGAGACCCAGTACTTC
CDR3aa: CASSFAAEETQYF

v_gene: TRBV25-1
d_gene: TRBD1
abundance: .
j_gene: TRBJ1-2
CDR3nt: TGTGCCAGCAGTGAAGCCGGGACAGGGGATAGTAGCTACACCTTC
CDR3aa: CASSEAGTGDSSYTF

v_gene: TRBV30
d_gene: .
abundance: .
j_gene: TRBJ2-1
CDR3nt: TGTGCCTGGAGTGTAAAGGGGAGCCTTTTGAATGAGCAGTTCTTC
CDR3aa: CAWSVKGSLLNEQFF

v_gene: TRBV25-1
d_gene: .
abundance: .
j_gene: TRBJ2-7
CDR3nt: TGTGCCAGCAGTTCTAAACATGAGCCCAGCTACGAGCAGTACTTC
CDR3aa: CASSSKHEPSYEQYF

v_gene: TRBV20-1
d_gene: .
abundance: .
j_gene: TRBJ2-4
CDR3nt: TGCAGTGCTAGTGAGACTAGGGCAAGCATTCAGTACTTC
CDR3aa: CSASETRASIQYF

v_gene: TRBV6-6
d_gene: TRBD1
abundance: .
j_gene: TRBJ1-1
CDR3nt: TGTGCCAGCAGCACTCCGGGACAGGGGGGAAGGACTGAAGCTTTCTTT
CDR3aa: CASSTPGQGGRTEAFF

v_gene: TRBV9
d_gene: TRBD1
abundance: .
j_gene: TRBJ2-5
CDR3nt: TGTGCCAGCAGCGTAGCTAGAACAGGGGGCCTCCAAGAGACCCAGTACTTC
CDR3aa: CASSVARTGGLQETQYF

v_gene: TRBV12-3/TRBV12-4
d_gene: TRBD1
abundance: few
j_gene: TRBJ1-2
CDR3nt: TGTGCCAGCAGCTTTGGTCAGGGGGCTTATGGCTACACCTTC
CDR3aa: CASSFGQGAYGYTF

v_gene: TRBV12-3/TRBV12-4
d_gene: .
abundance: .
j_gene: TRBJ1-2
CDR3nt: TGTGCCAGCAGTTTAGACCGCTATGGCTACACCTTC
CDR3aa: CASSLDRYGYTF

v_gene: TRBV7-6
d_gene: .
abundance: .
j_gene: TRBJ2-3
CDR3nt: TGTGCCAGCAGCCTGGACTGGGGGAGCACAGATACGCAGTATTTT
CDR3aa: CASSLDWGSTDTQYF

v_gene: TRBV3-1
d_gene: .
abundance: .
j_gene: TRBJ1-5
CDR3nt: TGTGCCAGCAGTCGGGACCTTAATCAGCCCCAGCATTTT
CDR3aa: CASSRDLNQPQHF

v_gene: TRBV2
d_gene: TRBD1
abundance: once
j_gene: TRBJ2-1
CDR3nt: TGTGCCAGTTCGGACAGGGGGCTTAGCAATGAGCAGTTCTTC
CDR3aa: CASSDRGLSNEQFF

v_gene: TRBV5-1
d_gene: .
abundance: .
j_gene: TRBJ2-7
CDR3nt: TGCGCCACGGGACAAACCTCCTACGAGCAGTACTTC
CDR3aa: CATGQTSYEQYF